The next 7 T cell receptor beta chains were all read from a single sample in a study of cytomegalovirus exposure and HLA in healthy donors. The primer mix had 60 Vbeta and 13 Jbeta primers. Profiled with immunoSEQ multiplex PCR; TCRdb holds only in-frame clones, not every one. The table shows 100,000 to 150,000 clones, with roughly 82% occurring only once. Sequenced sample: PBMCs. All receptors come from a woman aged 40 to 50 in good health and CMV-seropositive.

CDR3 DNA sequence: TGTGCCAGTAGTAAGGGGGCAGGGGCCTCCTATGGCTACACCTTC. It specifies CASSKGAGASYGYTF. The chain couples TRBV19 to TRBJ1-2; 7 bases fit TRBD1. The CDR3 runs 15 residues. The germline gives CDR1 LNHDA, CDR2 SQIVND (reference sequence). Trimming removed 4 bases from V and 4 bases from J; junction bases left unmatched: 9.

This rearrangement joins TRBV10-3 to TRBJ2-7, with 9 bases matching TRBD2. The CDR3 extends over 14 amino acids. The trim removed 9 bases at V and 1 base at J, leaving 7 bases unmatched. Looked up from germline, CDR1 is ENHRY and CDR2 is SYGVKD. This CDR3 reads CAMRAGGRSYEQYF. DNA of the CDR3: TGTGCCATGAGAGCGGGAGGCAGATCCTACGAGCAGTACTTC.

V is TRBV10-3 and J is TRBJ1-5, with D perhaps matching TRBD1 (6 bases). The CDR3 contains 16 residues. V was cut by 2 bases and J by 7 bases, with 18 bases left in between. The germline gives CDR1 ENHRY, CDR2 SYGVKD. The CDR3 bases are TGTGCCATCAGTGAGACCGCACAGGGAGTGGAGCAGCCCCAGCATTTT. Encoded protein: CAISETAQGVEQPQHF.

The V gene is TRBV19, the J gene TRBJ1-1; tentative D call: TRBD1 (5 bases). This CDR3 is 17 amino acids long. Germline V gene data show CDR1 as LNHDA and CDR2 as SQIVND (reference sequence). V was trimmed by 3 bases and J by 3 bases, leaving 20 bases between them. The DNA for the CDR3 is TGTGCCAGTAGTATCATCCCGGGAGCAGGGTCGGACACTGAAGCTTTCTTT. Translation gives CASSIIPGAGSDTEAFF.

V and J are TRBV5-1 and TRBJ2-3; 8 bases align to TRBD2. The germline V gene encodes CDR1 SGHRS and CDR2 YFSETQ. Trimming at V came to 0 bases and at J to 4 bases, leaving 1 base not matched to a gene. This CDR3 comprises 14 residues. For the CDR3, the DNA is TGCGCCAGCAGCTTGGTAGCGGGGTCAGATACGCAGTATTTT. This sequence encodes CASSLVAGSDTQYF.

The rearrangement uses TRBV5-1 and TRBJ1-2, with 7 bases aligning to TRBD1. The CDR3 spans 13 residues. CDR1 and CDR2 (germline): SGHRS, YFSETQ. J lost 1 base, V lost 4 bases, and 1 base had no gene match. CDR3 DNA: TGCGCCAGCAGCAGACAGGGTAACTATGGCTACACCTTC. As protein: CASSRQGNYGYTF.

The rearrangement joins TRBV5-6 to TRBJ2-3; 8 positions match TRBD2. With V trimmed by 5 bases and J by 8 bases, 19 bases remained unmatched. This CDR3 is 17 amino acids long. The germline CDR1 and CDR2 sequences are SGHDT and YYEEEE. The CDR3 loop is CASRPPGTRSATATQYF. In DNA, the CDR3 is TGTGCCAGCAGGCCTCCCGGGACTAGATCGGCAACGGCTACGCAGTATTTT.